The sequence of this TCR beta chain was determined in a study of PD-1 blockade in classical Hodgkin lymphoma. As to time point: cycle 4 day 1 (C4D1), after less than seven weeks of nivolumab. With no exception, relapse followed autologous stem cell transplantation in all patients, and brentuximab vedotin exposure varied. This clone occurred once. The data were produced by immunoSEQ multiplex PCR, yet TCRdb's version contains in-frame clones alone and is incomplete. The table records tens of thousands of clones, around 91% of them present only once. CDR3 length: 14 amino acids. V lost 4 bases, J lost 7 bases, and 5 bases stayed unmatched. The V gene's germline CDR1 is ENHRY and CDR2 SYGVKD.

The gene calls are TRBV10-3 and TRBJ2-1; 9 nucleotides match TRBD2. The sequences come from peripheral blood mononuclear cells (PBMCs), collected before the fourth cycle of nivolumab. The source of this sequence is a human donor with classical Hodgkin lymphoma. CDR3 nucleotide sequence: TGTGCCATCAGTGCCAGCGGGGGGATAAATGAGCAGTTCTTC. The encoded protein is CAISASGGINEQFF.